The 32 T cell receptor beta chains below were found in one sample sequenced in a study of identical twins. MiXCR, applied by TCRdb to the 5' RACE reads, yields one record per CDR3 protein. The table lists 250,000 or so distinct CDR3 sequences, 9.5% to 15% of them singletons. These data were also reused for a study on yellow fever vaccine responses in identical twins.

Sequencing was carried out using memory (CD45RO+) T cells sorted from blood. Receptor source: a woman aged 18-29 years in good health.

This clonotype was observed a few times. This chain joins TRBV2 and TRBJ2-4, with 7 bases lining up with TRBD2. The CDR3 spans 15 residues. Germline V gene sequence: CDR1 SNHLY, CDR2 FYNNEI. Trimming at V came to 5 bases and at J to 0 bases, leaving 4 bases not matched to a gene. The CDR3 DNA sequence: TGTGCCAGCAGTTCTAGCGGTATAGCCAAAAACATTCAGTACTTC. Its protein product is CASSSSGIAKNIQYF.

The chain employs TRBV7-3 and TRBJ2-7; TRBD1 might be the D (5 bases). The germline V gene encodes CDR1 SGHTA and CDR2 FQGTGA. Between the trimmed V and J ends, which lost 0 bases and 6 bases, there was a span of 9 bases. The CDR3 runs to 13 residues. In DNA form, the CDR3 reads TGTGCCAGCAGCTTAACCCAGGGCCGCGAGCAGTACTTC. It encodes CASSLTQGREQYF.

This clonotype was counted only a few times. The CDR3 DNA reads TGTGCCAGCAGTCCCCCCAGGACAGATACGCAGTATTTT. This encodes CASSPPRTDTQYF. J is TRBJ2-3 and V is TRBV27; D uncertain. The germline V gene encodes CDR1 MNHEY and CDR2 SMNVEV (reference sequence). Trimming removed 5 bases at V and 3 bases at J, with 9 bases between. This CDR3 has 13 amino acids.

This clonotype has a count of ten or more. The chain uses TRBV20-1 and TRBJ2-1; 7 nucleotides match TRBD2. Germline lookup yields CDR1 DFQATT and CDR2 SNEGSKA (reference sequence). The junction had 7 bases not matched to a gene; V was cut back by 2 bases and J by 9 bases. The CDR3 covers 13 residues. In nucleotides, the CDR3 is TGCAGTGCTAGAATCCGGGACTATGGTGAGCAGTTCTTC. Translated: CSARIRDYGEQFF.

This chain joins TRBV12-3 or TRBV12-4 and TRBJ1-1, with D maybe TRBD1 (6 bases). The germline V and J ends were trimmed by 8 bases and 6 bases, with 19 bases remaining between them. The CDR3 is 14 amino acids. CDR3 amino acids: CASGGIQGRSEAFF. CDR3 in DNA: TGTGCCAGCGGAGGGATACAGGGTCGATCTGAAGCTTTCTTT.

Concerning this clonotype itself: This may come from a read error, since a much larger clone is one base off. This chain connects TRBV12-3 or TRBV12-4 to TRBJ2-3; D remains unclear. The CDR3 is 15 residues long. The DNA for the CDR3 is TGTTCCAGCAGTTCAAGGGCGCGAAAAACAGATACGCAGTATTTT. Its protein is CSSSSRARKTDTQYF.

The chain links TRBV5-1 to TRBJ2-5; D unclear. The CDR3 spans 15 residues. V lost 4 bases, J lost 0 bases, and 13 bases lay in between. Germline lookup yields CDR1 SGHRS and CDR2 YFSETQ. CDR3 sequence: CASSPAVLHQETQYF. CDR3 nucleotide sequence: TGCGCCAGCAGCCCGGCCGTTTTACACCAAGAGACCCAGTACTTC.

The sample holds a few counts of this clonotype. The chain joins TRBV29-1 to TRBJ2-7; no reliable D call. CDR3 length: 12 amino acids. V was clipped by 1 base and J by 6 bases, with 10 bases between them. The germline V gene encodes CDR1 SQVTM and CDR2 ANQGSEA. Here the CDR3 reads CSVEGYESEQYF. CDR3 coding DNA: TGCAGCGTTGAAGGGTATGAATCCGAGCAGTACTTC.

CDR3 loop: CASSQVGSRGVFF. CDR3 DNA: TGTGCCAGCAGCCAAGTAGGGTCAAGGGGGGTGTTCTTC. The rearrangement uses TRBV3-1 and TRBJ2-1; either TRBD1 or TRBD2 may fit D (6 bases each). This CDR3 region has 13 residues. Trimming took off 1 base at V and 15 bases at J, with 16 bases between the two ends. The germline V gene has CDR1 LGHDT and CDR2 YNNKEL (reference sequence).

This clonotype has only a few counts. The V and J genes are TRBV9 and TRBJ2-1; D perhaps matches TRBD2 (6 bases). In germline, CDR1 is SGDLS, CDR2 YYNGEE. V was pared by 5 bases and J by 8 bases, with 11 bases between. The CDR3 extends over 12 amino acids. CDR3 residues: CASSQEGYEQFF. The CDR3 nucleotides are TGTGCCAGCAGTCAGGAGGGATATGAGCAGTTCTTC.

The CDR3 sequence is CASTGLGGFSGANVLTF. CDR3 nucleotide sequence: TGTGCCAGCACGGGGCTAGGGGGTTTCTCTGGGGCCAACGTCCTGACTTTC. The J gene is TRBJ2-6, the V gene TRBV27; the D gene is possibly TRBD1 (6 bases). Per germline, CDR1 MNHEY and CDR2 SMNVEV (reference sequence). Trimming removed 7 bases at V and 0 bases at J, with 16 bases between. CDR3 length equals 17 residues.

This clonotype was seen at least ten times. This sequence joins TRBV5-1 and TRBJ2-2; 7 nucleotides line up with TRBD1. The CDR3 sequence is 15 residues long. V dropped 4 bases and J dropped 4; count of bases not matched to a gene: 7. In germline, CDR1 is SGHRS, CDR2 YFSETQ. The CDR3 DNA is TGCGCCAGCAGCCTGGGACAGAGCGCCACCGGGGAGCTGTTTTTT. Its protein is CASSLGQSATGELFF. Looking up the rest from reference TRBV5-1 and TRBJ2-2 gives the full variable domain: KAGVTQTPRYLIKTRGQQVTLSCSPISGHRSVSWYQQTPGQGLQFLFEYFSETQRNKGNFPGRFSGRQFSNSRSEMNVSTLELGDSALYLCASSLGQSATGELFFGEGSRLTVL.

The V call is TRBV3-1, the J call TRBJ2-7, with D possibly TRBD1 on 7 matching bases. The V end lost 4 bases, the J end lost 5 bases, and 18 bases lay between the germline ends. CDR3 length: 15 residues. The germline V gene has CDR1 LGHDT and CDR2 YNNKEL (reference sequence). CDR3 residues: CASSLATGTSDEQYF. For the CDR3, the DNA is TGTGCCAGCAGCCTTGCGACAGGGACTTCGGACGAGCAGTACTTC.

This clonotype was observed many times. The J gene is TRBJ2-7, the V gene TRBV10-3, with 7 bases that match TRBD2. The CDR3 has 15 amino acids. Germline trimming cut 10 bases from V and 0 bases from J; bases unmatched to any gene: 12. Germline V gene sequence: CDR1 ENHRY, CDR2 SYGVKD. The CDR3 DNA reads TGTGCCACCAAGTCCGGGACTACGAGCTCCTACGAGCAGTACTTC. Residues: CATKSGTTSSYEQYF.

This clonotype was recorded once. The V call is TRBV6-2 or TRBV6-3, the J call TRBJ2-1; D gene ambiguous. V was clipped by 2 bases and J by 8 bases, with 4 bases between them. Germline V gene data show CDR1 as MNHEY and CDR2 as SVGEGT. The CDR3 has 11 residues. CDR3 sequence (DNA): TGTGCCAGCAGTTACGATGATGAGCAGTTCTTC. Protein: CASSYDDEQFF.

The chain employs TRBV12-3 or TRBV12-4 and TRBJ2-2; TRBD2 might be the D (6 bases). The CDR3 totals 15 residues. V shed 5 bases and J shed 3 bases, with 13 bases lying between them. Here the CDR3 reads CASSGGKPHTGELFF. CDR3 nucleotides: TGTGCCAGCAGTGGCGGGAAGCCACACACCGGGGAGCTGTTTTTT.

The CDR3 spells CASSSTQGYEQYF. The DNA for the CDR3 is TGTGCCAGCTCATCTACACAGGGCTACGAGCAGTACTTC. The chain carries TRBV18 and TRBJ2-7; maybe TRBD1 (6 bases). The germline V and J ends were trimmed by 5 bases and 3 bases, with 11 bases remaining between them. Germline CDR1 and CDR2: KGHSH and LQKENI. This CDR3 region has 13 residues.

In its sample, this clonotype was seen a few times. The CDR3 here is CSARALYSYEQYF. Here the CDR3 DNA reads TGCAGTGCTAGAGCTTTATACTCCTACGAGCAGTACTTC. The rearrangement uses TRBV20-1 and TRBJ2-7; no definite D call. This CDR3 region has 13 residues. Per the germline V gene, CDR1 is DFQATT and CDR2 is SNEGSKA (reference sequence). V gave up 1 base and J gave up 0 bases, with 7 bases separating them.

This clonotype was seen more than once but under ten times. The chain joins TRBV28 to TRBJ2-7; D uncertain. The ends were cut back, 3 bases at V and 4 bases at J, with 7 bases in the middle. This CDR3 is 12 amino acids long. CDR1 and CDR2 (germline): MDHEN, SYDVKM. The CDR3 region is CASSFRWYEQYF. Here the CDR3 DNA reads TGTGCCAGCAGTTTTAGGTGGTACGAGCAGTACTTC.

This clonotype was recorded many times. V usage is TRBV5-5 and J usage is TRBJ2-3; D is possibly TRBD1 or TRBD2 (5 bases each). Trimming removed 1 base from V and 6 bases from J, with 18 bases in between. Germline V gene lookup returns CDR1 SGHKS and CDR2 YYEKEE (reference sequence). The CDR3 runs 16 residues. CDR3 region: CASSLRSGTGSDTQYF. The DNA for the CDR3 is TGTGCCAGCAGCTTGAGAAGTGGGACCGGAAGTGATACGCAGTATTTT.

The table lists this clonotype with a few counts. This chain connects TRBV7-2 to TRBJ1-1, with D unresolved. Trimming took off 6 bases at V and 0 bases at J, with 8 bases between the two ends. Germline CDR1 SGHTA, CDR2 FQGNSA. The CDR3 runs to 13 residues. CDR3 sequence: CASSNTLNTEAFF. CDR3 coding DNA: TGTGCCAGCAGTAACACCTTGAACACTGAAGCTTTCTTT.

This clonotype was observed a few times. The chain recombines TRBV19 with TRBJ2-1; D is uncertain. The CDR3 has 13 residues. Germline V gene lookup returns CDR1 LNHDA and CDR2 SQIVND (reference sequence). V lost 8 bases and J 3 bases, leaving 11 bases between the germline ends. This chain's CDR3 is CASAPGDYNEQFF. CDR3 nucleotides: TGTGCCAGTGCCCCCGGAGACTACAATGAGCAGTTCTTC.

The chain employs TRBV29-1 and TRBJ2-1, with D possibly TRBD2 on 6 matching bases. CDR1 and CDR2 from the germline V gene are SQVTM and ANQGSEA. The CDR3 contains 15 residues. Between the trimmed V and J ends, which lost 4 bases and 4 bases, there was a span of 17 bases. CDR3 loop: CSVARDGGSYNEQFF. The CDR3 DNA follows: TGCAGCGTTGCACGAGACGGGGGATCGTACAATGAGCAGTTCTTC.

In this sample, this clonotype turned up a few times. The chain combines TRBV5-6 with TRBJ2-5; weak D call: TRBD2 (6 bases). The CDR3 consists of 13 residues. Germline loops: CDR1 SGHDT, CDR2 YYEEEE. With 0 bases removed from V and 5 bases from J, the gap between germline ends came to 8 bases. The CDR3 loop is CASSLGGVETQYF. DNA for the CDR3: TGTGCCAGCAGCTTGGGGGGGGTGGAGACCCAGTACTTC. Supplemented by reference TRBV5-6 and TRBJ2-5, the full variable domain reads DAGVTQSPTHLIKTRGQQVTLRCSPKSGHDTVSWYQQALGQGPQFIFQYYEEEERQRGNFPDRFSGHQFPNYSSELNVNALLLGDSALYLCASSLGGVETQYFGPGTRLLVL.

Here the CDR3 reads CASSPRLDSPLHF. CDR3 nucleotide sequence: TGTGCCAGCAGTCCCCGACTGGATTCACCCCTCCACTTT. The chain has TRBV2 and TRBJ1-6; D is unclear. Germline CDR1 is SNHLY and CDR2 is FYNNEI. The CDR3 spans 13 residues. Trimming removed 5 bases from V and 8 bases from J, with 10 bases in between. The full variable domain, its missing parts supplied by reference TRBV2 and TRBJ1-6, is EPEVTQTPSHQVTQMGQEVILRCVPISNHLYFYWYRQILGQKVEFLVSFYNNEISEKSEIFDDQFSVERPDGSNFTLKIRSTKLEDSAMYFCASSPRLDSPLHFGNGTRLTVT.

The table lists this clonotype with a few counts. V and J are TRBV20-1 and TRBJ2-7, with D perhaps given as TRBD1 or TRBD2 (5 bases each). The CDR3 contains 13 residues. Germline-derived CDR1 and CDR2 are DFQATT and SNEGSKA (reference sequence). V was shortened by 5 bases and J by 6 bases, with 17 bases between the two germline ends. The CDR3 DNA reads TGCAGTGCTGAAAGACCCCTGGGACGCGAGCAGTACTTC. It translates to CSAERPLGREQYF.

There are many counts of this clonotype. The chain carries TRBV7-2 and TRBJ2-5; the D is unclear. There are 15 residues in the CDR3. Germline V CDR1 and CDR2: SGHTA, FQGNSA. Trimming removed 1 base at V and 1 base at J, with 10 bases between. The CDR3 sequence is CASSLDWLRQETQYF. DNA for the CDR3: TGTGCCAGCAGCTTAGATTGGCTACGCCAAGAGACCCAGTACTTC.

This clonotype was recorded at least ten times. The chain joins TRBV18 to TRBJ2-3; D gene ambiguous. Trimming took off 5 bases at V and 3 bases at J, with 6 bases between the two ends. The CDR3 has 12 amino acids. Germline V lookup: CDR1 KGHSH, CDR2 LQKENI. This chain's CDR3 is CASSYETDTQYF. CDR3 in DNA: TGTGCCAGCTCATACGAAACAGATACGCAGTATTTT. The full variable domain, rest sourced from reference TRBV18 and TRBJ2-3, is NAGVMQNPRHLVRRRGQEARLRCSPMKGHSHVYWYRQLPEEGLKFMVYLQKENIIDESGMPKERFSAEFPKEGPSILRIQQVVRGDSAAYFCASSYETDTQYFGPGTRLTVL.

This chain links TRBV10-3 with TRBJ2-1; D may be TRBD2 (7 bases). CDR3 size: 16 residues. The germline CDR1 and CDR2 sequences are ENHRY and SYGVKD. V was trimmed by 8 bases and J by 7 bases, leaving 24 bases between them. As DNA, the CDR3 is TGTGCCATCCGGAGTGTTATGAGGGAGGGGGAAAATGAGCAGTTCTTC. Translation: CAIRSVMREGENEQFF.

The chain has TRBV6-2 or TRBV6-3 and TRBJ1-1; D is ambiguous. Per germline, CDR1 MNHEY and CDR2 SVGEGT. CDR3 length: 11 amino acids. V lost 7 bases, J lost 6 bases, and 9 bases lay in between. The CDR3 is CASITRSEAFF. The CDR3 DNA is TGTGCCAGCATTACGAGGTCTGAAGCTTTCTTT.

This rearrangement joins TRBV7-2 to TRBJ1-2, with 10 bases lining up with TRBD1. After removal of 4 bases from V and 8 bases from J, the junction contained 7 bases not matched to a gene. CDR3 size: 14 residues. CDR1 is SGHTA and CDR2 is FQGNSA in the germline V gene. CDR3 residues: CASSWTGGIEGYTF. CDR3 bases: TGTGCCAGCAGCTGGACAGGGGGAATAGAGGGCTACACCTTC.

The chain carries TRBV4-1 and TRBJ1-5; 9 positions agree with TRBD1. This CDR3 spans 17 amino acids. V lost 0 bases to trimming and J lost 2 bases; unmatched junction nucleotides: 5. Germline V gene lookup returns CDR1 MGHRA and CDR2 YSYEKL. CDR3 bases: TGCGCCAGCAGCCAAGATCTTCGGACAGGGGGCAATCAGCCCCAGCATTTT. Its protein product is CASSQDLRTGGNQPQHF.